The 19 T cell receptor beta chains below come from one sample, sequenced in a study of post-analysis software for immune sequencing data. These receptors' targets are unknown. Unique molecular identifiers featured in each of the TCR beta cDNA libraries. TCRdb fed the PCR reads into MiXCR, producing one record per CDR3 protein. The table lists fewer than 900,000 distinct CDR3 sequences, around 45% of them singletons. Study-level points and caveats: The five TRBV segments detected at higher frequency in patients than in controls included TRBV5-6, TRBV5-1 and TRBV20-1.

The sample was blood. These receptors were taken from a girl aged 5-17 years with multiple sclerosis.

This clonotype was picked up a small number of times. The chain carries TRBV5-1 and TRBJ2-7; TRBD2 agrees at 10 bases. The DNA end is more similar to TRBJ2-4, so the J call may be wrong. Germline values: CDR1 SGHRS, CDR2 YFSETQ. The CDR3 consists of 16 residues. This CDR3 reads CASSPQTGLARVIQYF. The CDR3 region has the DNA TGCGCCAGCAGCCCGCAGACGGGACTAGCGAGAGTCATTCAGTACTTC.

V gene TRBV2 combines with J gene TRBJ1-2; TRBD1 agrees at 7 bases. The trim removed 6 bases at V and 1 base at J, leaving 5 bases unmatched. Germline V lookup: CDR1 SNHLY, CDR2 FYNNEI. There are 14 residues in the CDR3. The CDR3 DNA follows: TGTGCCAGCAGAACAGGGGCCGATAACTATGGCTACACCTTC. This translates into CASRTGADNYGYTF.

J is TRBJ2-1 and V is TRBV19; D perhaps matches TRBD2 (5 bases). The germline V gene encodes CDR1 LNHDA and CDR2 SQIVND (reference sequence). This CDR3 region has 16 residues. Trimming removed 0 bases at V and 6 bases at J, with 15 bases between. In DNA, the CDR3 is TGTGCCAGTAGTATAGATACTATCGGGGTGGGCAATGAGCAGTTCTTC. It codes for CASSIDTIGVGNEQFF.

This clonotype was seen more than once but under ten times. V gene TRBV6-5 combines with J gene TRBJ1-2; 8 nucleotides line up with TRBD1. The CDR3 sequence is 16 residues long. CDR1 and CDR2 (germline): MNHEY, SVGAGI. The ends lost 0 bases at V and 5 bases at J; junction bases unmatched: 8. CDR3 in amino acids: CASSYSLTGVGYGYTF. The CDR3 nucleotides are TGTGCCAGCAGTTACTCACTGACAGGGGTCGGTTATGGCTACACCTTC.

This chain joins TRBV6-5 and TRBJ2-3, with 10 nucleotides matching TRBD2. Germline loops: CDR1 MNHEY, CDR2 SVGAGI. The CDR3 loop spans 20 amino acids. V lost 0 bases, J lost 1 base, and 13 bases stayed unmatched. This CDR3 reads CASSYSAGIRGTSGTDTQYF. The CDR3, as DNA: TGTGCCAGCAGTTACTCTGCCGGGATCAGAGGGACTAGCGGCACAGATACGCAGTATTTT.

The gene calls are TRBV7-2 and TRBJ1-5, with TRBD1 identical over 8 bases. With V trimmed by 6 bases and J by 7 bases, 8 bases remained unmatched. The CDR3 sequence is 14 residues long. CDR1 is SGHTA, CDR2 FQGNSA, per germline. Here the CDR3 DNA reads TGTGCCAGCAGTTTGGGACAGGCTGGACAGCCCCAGCATTTT. It specifies CASSLGQAGQPQHF. The full variable domain, rest sourced from reference TRBV7-2 and TRBJ1-5, is GAGVSQSPSNKVTEKGKDVELRCDPISGHTALYWYRQSLGQGLEFLIYFQGNSAPDKSGLPSDRFSAERTGGSVSTLTIQRTQQEDSAVYLCASSLGQAGQPQHFGDGTRLSIL.

V usage is TRBV20-1 and J usage is TRBJ2-5; D gene ambiguous. Germline CDR1 is DFQATT and CDR2 is SNEGSKA (reference sequence). V was trimmed by 6 bases and J by 4 bases, leaving 15 bases between them. This CDR3 is built from 13 residues. CDR3 bases: TGCAGTGCCCTGGGTCCTGTTGGAGAGACCCAGTACTTC. As protein: CSALGPVGETQYF.

The CDR3 loop reads CASRSGRGDTQYF. The CDR3 bases are TGTGCCAGCAGATCAGGGCGCGGAGATACGCAGTATTTT. The V gene is TRBV28, the J gene TRBJ2-3; maybe TRBD1 (5 bases). The CDR3 length is 13 residues. Trimming shortened V by 6 bases and J by 5 bases, and 12 bases separated the two germline ends. Looked up from germline, CDR1 is MDHEN and CDR2 is SYDVKM. Complete variable domain (other parts from reference TRBV28 and TRBJ2-3): DVKVTQSSRYLVKRTGEKVFLECVQDMDHENMFWYRQDPGLGLRLIYFSYDVKMKEKGDIPEGYSVSREKKERFSLILESASTNQTSMYLCASRSGRGDTQYFGPGTRLTVL.

CDR3 sequence: CASSARALSSTDTQYF. The CDR3 nucleotides are TGTGCCAGCAGTGCCCGGGCCCTATCTAGCACAGATACGCAGTATTTT. J is TRBJ2-3 and V is TRBV25-1; no clear D. Germline CDR1 and CDR2: MGHDK and SYGVNS. The germline V and J ends were trimmed by 4 bases and 0 bases, with 14 bases remaining between them. The CDR3 totals 16 residues.

This clonotype was recorded a few times. This sequence joins TRBV12-3 or TRBV12-4 and TRBJ2-5; possible D gene TRBD2, 6 bases. This CDR3 has 14 residues. Trimming stripped 6 bases from V and 0 bases from J, with 11 bases between. The CDR3 DNA follows: TGTGCCAGCAGCCGCGGGACCAACCAAGAGACCCAGTACTTC. This translates into CASSRGTNQETQYF.

The CDR3 DNA follows: TGTGCCAGCAGCTCCTCGTCTAGCGGGACTAGAGAGCAGTACTTC. Its protein is CASSSSSSGTREQYF. The rearrangement joins TRBV7-8 to TRBJ2-7; 9 positions agree with TRBD2. Per germline, CDR1 SGHVS and CDR2 FQNEAQ. The CDR3 runs to 15 residues. V trimming: 4 bases; J trimming: 7 bases; junction bases outside the gene matches: 11.

In this sample, this clonotype turned up a few times. V usage is TRBV5-1 and J usage is TRBJ2-7; D possibly corresponds to TRBD2 (5 bases). The CDR3 is 15 residues long. Germline CDR1 and CDR2: SGHRS and YFSETQ. Deletions cut 0 bases from V and 2 bases from J, with 12 bases between. CDR3 sequence reads: CASSLEAGLPYEQYF. DNA of the CDR3: TGCGCCAGCAGCTTGGAGGCGGGCCTTCCCTACGAGCAGTACTTC.

This clonotype was detected a few times. The genes are TRBV2 and TRBJ2-5; weak D call: TRBD2 (6 bases). V lost 11 bases to trimming and J lost 5 bases, with 15 bases between them. CDR1 SNHLY and CDR2 FYNNEI come from the germline V gene. This CDR3 region has 12 residues. This CDR3 reads CAGVTSWETQYF. Here the CDR3 DNA reads TGTGCCGGGGTTACTAGCTGGGAGACCCAGTACTTC.

The CDR3: CASSLVAGVHNEQFF. As DNA, the CDR3 is TGTGCCAGCAGTCTTGTAGCGGGAGTACACAATGAGCAGTTCTTC. The chain combines TRBV7-9 with TRBJ2-1; 9 nucleotides line up with TRBD2. Germline CDR1 is SEHNR and CDR2 is FQNEAQ (reference sequence). The CDR3 length is 15 residues. The V segment lost 6 bases and the J segment 5 bases; nucleotides outside the gene matches: 8.

The chain joins TRBV28 to TRBJ2-1; 14 bases agree with TRBD2. The germline gives CDR1 MDHEN, CDR2 SYDVKM. This CDR3 spans 13 amino acids. The V and J ends lost 7 bases and 15 bases, in that order; junction bases with no gene match: 8. CDR3 nucleotides: TGTGCCAGCACCTTGGGACTAGCGGGAGTGACGTTCTTC. It codes for CASTLGLAGVTFF. Together with reference TRBV28 and TRBJ2-1, the CDR3 gives the full variable domain: DVKVTQSSRYLVKRTGEKVFLECVQDMDHENMFWYRQDPGLGLRLIYFSYDVKMKEKGDIPEGYSVSREKKERFSLILESASTNQTSMYLCASTLGLAGVTFFGPGTRLTVL.

This clonotype was found a few times. The J gene is TRBJ1-4, the V gene TRBV19; D is unresolved. This CDR3 has 14 residues. V was cut by 3 bases and J by 7 bases, with 12 bases left in between. Germline CDR1 reads LNHDA; CDR2 reads SQIVND (reference sequence). The CDR3 sequence is CASSISGPGEKLFF. CDR3 DNA: TGTGCCAGTAGTATTTCAGGTCCTGGTGAAAAACTGTTTTTT.

The CDR3 region is CSARPWASGQSTDTQYF. The CDR3 DNA sequence: TGCAGTGCTAGGCCCTGGGCTAGCGGGCAGAGCACAGATACGCAGTATTTT. The chain links TRBV20-1 to TRBJ2-3, with 8 bases that match TRBD2. J was trimmed by 0 bases and V by 3 bases; bases with no gene match: 11. Germline CDR1 and CDR2: DFQATT and SNEGSKA (reference sequence). The CDR3 runs 17 residues.

This sequence joins TRBV6-6 and TRBJ2-3, with D hard to call. This CDR3 spans 15 amino acids. Germline V gene sequence: CDR1 MNHNY, CDR2 SVGAGI (reference sequence). V was clipped by 0 bases and J by 6 bases, with 13 bases between them. The CDR3 DNA reads as TGTGCCAGCAGTTACTCAGGGCCCGTTCGGGATACGCAGTATTTT. This encodes CASSYSGPVRDTQYF.

This chain connects TRBV28 to TRBJ1-5; D is unclear. CDR1 is MDHEN and CDR2 is SYDVKM in the germline V gene. V gave up 4 bases and J gave up 3 bases, with 13 bases separating them. This CDR3 has 15 amino acids. DNA for the CDR3: TGTGCCAGCAGTTCCCTCCGACGGATCAATCAGCCCCAGCATTTT. It is translated as CASSSLRRINQPQHF.